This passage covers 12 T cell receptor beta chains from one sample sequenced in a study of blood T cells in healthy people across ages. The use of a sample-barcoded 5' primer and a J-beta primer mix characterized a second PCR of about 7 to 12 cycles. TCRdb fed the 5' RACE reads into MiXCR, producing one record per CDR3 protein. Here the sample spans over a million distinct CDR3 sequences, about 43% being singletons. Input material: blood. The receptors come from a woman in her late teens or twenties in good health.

The CDR3 nucleotides read TGTGCCAGCAGTGATTACGTAGGGGATTGGGATGAGCAGTTCTTC. It codes for CASSDYVGDWDEQFF. The rearrangement joins TRBV6-1 to TRBJ2-1; TRBD1 is a possible D gene (5 bases). The CDR3 has 15 amino acids. Germline V gene lookup returns CDR1 MNHNS and CDR2 SASEGT. The germline V and J ends were trimmed by 3 bases and 8 bases, with 17 bases remaining between them.

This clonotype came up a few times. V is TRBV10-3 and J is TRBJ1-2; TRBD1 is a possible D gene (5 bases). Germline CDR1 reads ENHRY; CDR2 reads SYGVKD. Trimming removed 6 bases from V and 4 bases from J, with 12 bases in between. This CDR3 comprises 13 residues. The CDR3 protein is CAISDTTAYGYTF. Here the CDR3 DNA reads TGTGCCATCAGCGACACGACAGCCTATGGCTACACCTTC.

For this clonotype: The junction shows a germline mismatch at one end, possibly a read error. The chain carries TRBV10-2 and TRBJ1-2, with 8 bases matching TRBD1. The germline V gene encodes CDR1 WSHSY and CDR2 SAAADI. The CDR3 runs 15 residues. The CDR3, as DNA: TGCGCCAGCAGTGAGGATCGGACAGGGCCCTATGGTTACACCTTC. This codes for CASSEDRTGPYGYTF.

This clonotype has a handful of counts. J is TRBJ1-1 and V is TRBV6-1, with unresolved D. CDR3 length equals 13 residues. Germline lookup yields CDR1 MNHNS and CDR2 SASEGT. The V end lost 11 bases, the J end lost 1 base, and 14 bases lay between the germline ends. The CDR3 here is CALKLAGNTEAFF. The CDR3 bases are TGTGCCCTTAAGTTGGCAGGGAACACTGAAGCTTTCTTT.

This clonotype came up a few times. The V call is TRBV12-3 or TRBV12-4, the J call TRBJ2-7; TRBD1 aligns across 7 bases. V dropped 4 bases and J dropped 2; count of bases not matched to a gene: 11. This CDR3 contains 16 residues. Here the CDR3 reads CASSSWTGGPPYEQYF. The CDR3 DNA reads TGTGCCAGCAGTTCCTGGACAGGCGGGCCTCCCTACGAGCAGTACTTC.

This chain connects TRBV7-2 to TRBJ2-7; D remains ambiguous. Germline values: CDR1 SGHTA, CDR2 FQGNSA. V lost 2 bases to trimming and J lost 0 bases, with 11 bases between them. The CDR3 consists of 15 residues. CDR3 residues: CASSLTGFLSYEQYF. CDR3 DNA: TGTGCCAGCAGCTTAACTGGATTCCTCTCCTACGAGCAGTACTTC.

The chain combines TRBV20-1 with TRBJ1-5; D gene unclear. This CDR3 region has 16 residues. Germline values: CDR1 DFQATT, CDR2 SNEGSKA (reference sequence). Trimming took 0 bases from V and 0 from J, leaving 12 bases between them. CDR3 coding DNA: TGCAGTGCTAGAGATTCGGCCAGCATTAGCAATCAGCCCCAGCATTTT. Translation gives CSARDSASISNQPQHF.

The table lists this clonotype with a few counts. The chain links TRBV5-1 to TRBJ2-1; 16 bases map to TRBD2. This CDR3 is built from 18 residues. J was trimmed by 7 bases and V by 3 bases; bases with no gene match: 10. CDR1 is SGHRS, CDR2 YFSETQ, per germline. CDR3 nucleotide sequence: TGCGCCAGCAGCTACGGGACTAGCGGGAGGGCCCTGGGGAATGAGCAGTTCTTC. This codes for CASSYGTSGRALGNEQFF.

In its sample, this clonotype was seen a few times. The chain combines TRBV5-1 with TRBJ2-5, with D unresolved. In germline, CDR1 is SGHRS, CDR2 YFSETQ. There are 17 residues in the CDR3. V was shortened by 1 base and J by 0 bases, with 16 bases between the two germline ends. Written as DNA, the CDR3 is TGCGCCAGCAGCTTGAGTTGGGTCGAACAGAACCAAGAGACCCAGTACTTC. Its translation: CASSLSWVEQNQETQYF.

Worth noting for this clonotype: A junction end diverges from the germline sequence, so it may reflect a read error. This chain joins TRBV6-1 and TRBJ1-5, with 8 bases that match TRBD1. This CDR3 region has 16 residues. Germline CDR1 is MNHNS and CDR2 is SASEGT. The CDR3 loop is CVSSLQNRGNNQPQHF. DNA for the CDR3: TGTGTCAGCAGTCTCCAAAACAGGGGGAACAATCAGCCCCAGCATTTT.

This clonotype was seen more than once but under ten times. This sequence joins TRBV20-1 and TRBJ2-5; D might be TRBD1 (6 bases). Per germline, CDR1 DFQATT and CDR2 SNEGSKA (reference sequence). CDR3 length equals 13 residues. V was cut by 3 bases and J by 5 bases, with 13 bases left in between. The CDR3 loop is CSASQGFGETQYF. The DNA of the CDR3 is TGCAGTGCTAGCCAGGGGTTCGGGGAGACCCAGTACTTC.

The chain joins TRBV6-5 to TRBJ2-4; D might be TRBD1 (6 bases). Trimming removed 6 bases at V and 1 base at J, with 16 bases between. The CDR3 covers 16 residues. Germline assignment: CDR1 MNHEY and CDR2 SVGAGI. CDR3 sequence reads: CASRRHRDAAKNIQYF. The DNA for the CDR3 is TGTGCCAGCAGGCGACACAGGGATGCGGCCAAAAACATTCAGTACTTC.